These 16 T cell receptor beta chains came from one sample sequenced in a study of T cell repertoires in aging, cancer and after chemotherapy. Multiplex touch-down PCR with TRB-A/B primers amplified rearranged V-D-J TRB sequences. TCRdb used MiXCR to reprocess the multiplex PCR reads, holding one entry per CDR3 protein. The table records 6,000 to 8,500 distinct CDR3 sequences, about 30% of them present only once. Amplification of TCR beta used genomic DNA extracted from peripheral blood. The sample taken for sequencing was blood. The receptors originated from a human donor with a blood cancer.

The V gene is TRBV10-3, the J gene TRBJ1-1, with D perhaps TRBD1 (5 bases). Trimming pared 4 bases from V and 2 bases from J, leaving 11 bases between. The CDR3 consists of 14 residues. In germline, CDR1 is ENHRY, CDR2 SYGVKD. This CDR3 reads CAISGRDGNTEAFF. CDR3 nucleotide sequence: TGTGCCATCAGTGGTCGGGACGGAAACACTGAAGCTTTCTTT.

The genes are TRBV11-1 and TRBJ2-7, with a tentative D call TRBD2 (5 bases). This CDR3 is 19 amino acids long. V was cut by 3 bases and J by 0 bases, with 24 bases left in between. Per germline, CDR1 SGHAT and CDR2 FQDESV (reference sequence). CDR3 sequence reads: CASSFGPISLAGSSYEQYF. CDR3 nucleotide sequence: TGTGCCAGCAGCTTCGGCCCAATCTCACTGGCGGGTAGCTCCTACGAGCAGTACTTC.

This clonotype has just a few counts. The CDR3 here is CASRGYSNQPQHF. The CDR3 nucleotides read TGTGCCAGCAGGGGATATAGCAATCAGCCCCAGCATTTT. The chain links TRBV6-1 to TRBJ1-5; D remains ambiguous. Per the germline V gene, CDR1 is MNHNS and CDR2 is SASEGT. CDR3 length equals 13 residues. Trimming shortened V by 6 bases and J by 0 bases, and 6 bases separated the two germline ends.

A few counts support this clonotype. The chain combines TRBV19 with TRBJ1-4, with TRBD1 matching 7 bases. The CDR3 is 14 amino acids. The V and J ends lost 10 bases and 8 bases, in that order; junction bases with no gene match: 13. CDR1 LNHDA and CDR2 SQIVND come from the germline V gene (reference sequence). CDR3 nucleotide sequence: TGTGCCACCGGGCAACAGGGGCCCTGGGAAAAACTGTTTTTT. Translated: CATGQQGPWEKLFF.

The rearrangement joins TRBV6-5 to TRBJ2-1; TRBD2 aligns across 8 bases. Losses at the gene ends were 5 bases for V and 6 bases for J; bases not matched to a gene: 9. The CDR3 is 15 residues long. Germline V CDR1 and CDR2: MNHEY, SVGAGI. The CDR3 is CASSGPGTRGNEQFF. The CDR3 DNA reads as TGTGCCAGCAGTGGCCCCGGGACTAGAGGCAATGAGCAGTTCTTC.

The rearrangement joins TRBV7-4 to TRBJ2-5; D may correspond to TRBD1 or TRBD2 (5 bases each). The CDR3 extends over 14 amino acids. Germline-derived CDR1 and CDR2 are SGHVT and SQSDAQ. The V end was cut by 5 bases, the J end by 5 bases, with 15 bases between. In DNA form, the CDR3 reads TGTGCCAGCAGCGATTTGAGCAGGGAGGAGACCCAGTACTTC. The encoded protein is CASSDLSREETQYF.

The chain employs TRBV12-3 or TRBV12-4 and TRBJ1-2; possibly TRBD1 for D (5 bases). This CDR3 has 15 residues. V was shortened by 2 bases and J by 2 bases, with 12 bases between the two germline ends. CDR3 sequence: CASSLREQANYGYTF. As DNA, the CDR3 is TGTGCCAGCAGTTTAAGGGAACAGGCGAACTATGGCTACACCTTC.

This clonotype is labeled medium-sized (0.01 to 0.1%). CDR3 loop: CASCRGGTAYEQYF. The CDR3 DNA is TGTGCCAGCTGCAGGGGAGGCACCGCGTACGAGCAGTACTTC. The J gene is TRBJ2-7, the V gene TRBV6-5, with D perhaps TRBD1 or TRBD2 (6 bases each). Germline assignment: CDR1 MNHEY and CDR2 SVGAGI. The ends were cut back, 8 bases at V and 4 bases at J, with 18 bases in the middle. The CDR3 length is 14 residues.

V is TRBV4-3 and J is TRBJ1-4; maybe TRBD1 (5 bases). Trimming left V 5 bases short and J 8 bases short, with 18 bases between. The CDR3 consists of 15 residues. The germline V gene encodes CDR1 LGHNA and CDR2 YSLEER. CDR3 loop: CASSYNPGEGEKLFF. The CDR3 DNA reads TGCGCCAGCAGCTATAACCCTGGGGAGGGGGAAAAACTGTTTTTT.

By share, this clonotype ranks as medium-sized (0.01 to 0.1%). This chain links TRBV13 with TRBJ2-1, with D perhaps TRBD2 (5 bases). Trimming took off 8 bases at V and 9 bases at J, with 14 bases between the two ends. This CDR3 contains 12 residues. The germline V gene encodes CDR1 PRHDT and CDR2 FYEKMQ (reference sequence). CDR3 sequence: CASGPAEVEQFF. DNA of the CDR3: TGTGCCAGCGGCCCCGCGGAGGTTGAGCAGTTCTTC.

V is TRBV5-1 and J is TRBJ2-3, with TRBD1 matching 8 bases. Looked up from germline, CDR1 is SGHRS and CDR2 is YFSETQ. J lost 4 bases, V lost 4 bases, and 8 bases had no gene match. This CDR3 is 15 amino acids long. DNA of the CDR3: TGCGCCAGCAGCCCCGGACAGGGTGTTTCAGATACGCAGTATTTT. Protein sequence: CASSPGQGVSDTQYF.

The CDR3 DNA follows: TGCGCCAGCAGCTTGGGACAGGGGGCCTACAATGAGCAGTTCTTC. The encoded protein is CASSLGQGAYNEQFF. The rearrangement uses TRBV5-1 and TRBJ2-1; 9 bases line up with TRBD1. The CDR3 spans 15 residues. Trimming cost V 0 bases and J 2 bases; bases outside gene matches: 0. CDR1 SGHRS and CDR2 YFSETQ come from the germline V gene.

The J gene is TRBJ1-5, the V gene TRBV6-5; D unresolved. From germline, CDR1 is MNHEY and CDR2 SVGAGI. The CDR3 totals 13 residues. The V gene lost 0 bases and the J gene lost 4 bases, with 4 bases spanning the gap. The CDR3 here is CASSYSFNQPQHF. The CDR3 DNA reads TGTGCCAGCAGTTACTCGTTTAATCAGCCCCAGCATTTT.

There are a few counts of this clonotype. The chain carries TRBV7-9 and TRBJ2-2; the D gene is possibly TRBD1 (5 bases). The CDR3 has 15 amino acids. Germline values: CDR1 SEHNR, CDR2 FQNEAQ (reference sequence). V lost 3 bases and J lost 3, with 11 bases in between. This CDR3 is CASSFKGMDTGELFF. CDR3 DNA sequence: TGTGCCAGCAGCTTTAAGGGGATGGACACCGGGGAGCTGTTTTTT.

In DNA form, the CDR3 reads TGTGCCAGCAGTGACGGGCTAGCGGGCACAGATACGCAGTATTTT. Its translation is CASSDGLAGTDTQYF. The rearrangement joins TRBV6-4 to TRBJ2-3; 7 bases map to TRBD2. With 2 bases clipped from V and 1 base from J, the junction kept 3 bases outside the gene matches. CDR3 length: 15 residues. Germline V CDR1 and CDR2: MRHNA, SNTAGT.

Relative to its sample, this clonotype is medium-sized. Here the CDR3 reads CASSPFTGDTEAFF. The DNA for the CDR3 is TGTGCCAGCAGCCCGTTTACAGGGGACACTGAAGCTTTCTTT. This chain uses TRBV11-3 with TRBJ1-1, with 7 bases that match TRBD1. The CDR3 is 14 residues long. V was clipped by 5 bases and J by 3 bases; unmatched bases: 6. Germline lookup yields CDR1 SGHNT and CDR2 YENEEA.